The rows below give T cell receptor beta chains drawn from one sample of a study of blood T cell repertoires in COVID-19. The assay was immunoSEQ multiplex PCR, and TCRdb's table has in-frame clones only and misses some. The sample has roughly 220,000 clones; 75% to 85% are singletons. Material: peripheral blood. These receptors all come from a woman aged 80 or over with COVID-19, enrolled during active disease. Both conserved end residues are part of each CDR3. D genes are given only for firm matches. Size values are once, few and many counts, or a class for expanded clones, and some rows have none.

d_gene	len	abundance	j_gene	v_gene	CDR3aa	CDR3nt
TRBD1	14	NA	TRBJ1-3	TRBV7-3	CASSLEQGTNTIYF	TGTGCCAGCAGCTTAGAACAGGGGACAAACACCATATATTTT
NA	11	NA	TRBJ2-7	TRBV20-1	CSADEGYEQYF	TGCAGTGCCGACGAGGGCTACGAGCAGTACTTC
NA	16	NA	TRBJ2-2	TRBV18	CASSLIEVTNTGELFF	TGTGCCAGCTCACTGATTGAGGTAACGAACACCGGGGAGCTGTTTTTT
NA	14	NA	TRBJ1-1	TRBV10-2	CASSEHGLNTEAFF	TGCGCCAGCAGTGAACATGGGCTGAACACTGAAGCTTTCTTT
NA	12	NA	TRBJ1-2	TRBV12-3/TRBV12-4	CASSLNRYGYTF	TGTGCCAGCAGTTTAAACAGATATGGCTACACCTTC
NA	13	once	TRBJ2-3	TRBV12-3/TRBV12-4	CATNGFGTDTQYF	TGTGCCACCAACGGGTTCGGCACAGATACGCAGTATTTT
NA	14	NA	TRBJ1-1	TRBV19	CASSIGNSGTEAFF	TGTGCCAGTAGTATAGGTAACAGTGGCACTGAAGCTTTCTTT
NA	14	NA	TRBJ2-1	TRBV5-1	CASSLKRVLSEQFF	TGCGCCAGCAGCTTGAAACGGGTTTTGAGTGAGCAGTTCTTC
TRBD1	15	NA	TRBJ2-5	TRBV7-3	CASSLGGTGGETQYF	TGTGCCAGCAGCTTAGGCGGGACAGGGGGAGAGACCCAGTACTTC
TRBD1	13	NA	TRBJ1-2	TRBV5-4	CASSSDREIGYTF	TGTGCCAGCAGCTCCGACAGGGAAATCGGCTACACCTTC